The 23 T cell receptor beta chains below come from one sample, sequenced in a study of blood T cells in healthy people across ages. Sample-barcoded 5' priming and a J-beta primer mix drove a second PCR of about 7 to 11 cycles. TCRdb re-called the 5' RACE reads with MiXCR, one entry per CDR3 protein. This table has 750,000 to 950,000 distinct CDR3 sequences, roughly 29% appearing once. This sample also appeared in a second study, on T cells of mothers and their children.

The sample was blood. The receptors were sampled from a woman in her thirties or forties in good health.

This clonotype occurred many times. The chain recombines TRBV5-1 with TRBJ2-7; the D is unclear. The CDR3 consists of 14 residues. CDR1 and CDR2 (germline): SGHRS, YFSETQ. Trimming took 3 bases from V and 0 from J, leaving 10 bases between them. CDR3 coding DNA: TGCGCCAGCAGCTCTGGCACCTACTCCTACGAGCAGTACTTC. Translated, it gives CASSSGTYSYEQYF.

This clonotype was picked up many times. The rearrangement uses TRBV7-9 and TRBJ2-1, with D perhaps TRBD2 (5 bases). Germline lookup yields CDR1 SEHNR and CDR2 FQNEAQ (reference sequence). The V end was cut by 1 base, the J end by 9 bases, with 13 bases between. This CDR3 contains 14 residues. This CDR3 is CASSLDLRGGEQFF. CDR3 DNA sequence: TGTGCCAGCAGCTTAGATCTCAGAGGAGGTGAGCAGTTCTTC.

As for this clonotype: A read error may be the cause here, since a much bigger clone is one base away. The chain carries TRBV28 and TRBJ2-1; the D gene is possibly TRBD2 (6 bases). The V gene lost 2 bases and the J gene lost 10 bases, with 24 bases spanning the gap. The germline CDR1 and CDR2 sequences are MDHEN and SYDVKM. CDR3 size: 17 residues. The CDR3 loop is CASSLPFGGASSYEQFF. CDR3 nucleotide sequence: TGTGCCAGCAGTTTACCCTTCGGCGGGGCAAGCTCCTACGAGCAGTTCTTC.

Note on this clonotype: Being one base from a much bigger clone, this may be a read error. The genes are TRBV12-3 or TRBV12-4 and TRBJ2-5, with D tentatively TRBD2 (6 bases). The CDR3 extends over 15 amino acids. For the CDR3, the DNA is TGTGCCAGCAGTTTACCAGGGCGGGGAGAAGAGATCCAGTACTTC. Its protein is CASSLPGRGEEIQYF.

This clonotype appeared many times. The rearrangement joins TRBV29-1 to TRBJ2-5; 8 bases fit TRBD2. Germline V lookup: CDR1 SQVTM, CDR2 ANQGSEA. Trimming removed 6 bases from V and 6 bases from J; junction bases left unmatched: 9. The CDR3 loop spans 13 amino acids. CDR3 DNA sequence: TGCAGCGTCGGGGGGACTAGGGTGAAGACCCAGTACTTC. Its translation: CSVGGTRVKTQYF.

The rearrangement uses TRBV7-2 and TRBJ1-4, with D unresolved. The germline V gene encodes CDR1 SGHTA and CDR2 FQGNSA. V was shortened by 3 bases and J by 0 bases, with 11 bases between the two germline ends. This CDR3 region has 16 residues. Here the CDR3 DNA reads TGTGCCAGCAGCTTTGTCCTTAGCACAACTAATGAAAAACTGTTTTTT. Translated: CASSFVLSTTNEKLFF.

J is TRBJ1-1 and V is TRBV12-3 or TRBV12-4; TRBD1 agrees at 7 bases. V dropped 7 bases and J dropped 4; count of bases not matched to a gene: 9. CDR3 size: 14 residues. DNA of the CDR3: TGTGCCAGCACTCAGACAGGGAGGACCACTGAAGCTTTCTTT. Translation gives CASTQTGRTTEAFF.

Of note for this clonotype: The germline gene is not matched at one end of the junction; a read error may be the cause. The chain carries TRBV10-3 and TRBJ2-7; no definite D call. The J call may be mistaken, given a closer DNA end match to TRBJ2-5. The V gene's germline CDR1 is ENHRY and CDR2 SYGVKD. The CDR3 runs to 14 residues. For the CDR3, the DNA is TGTGCCACCAGTGACCCGGGCCTTCAAGAGACCCAGTACTTC. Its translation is CATSDPGLQETQYF.

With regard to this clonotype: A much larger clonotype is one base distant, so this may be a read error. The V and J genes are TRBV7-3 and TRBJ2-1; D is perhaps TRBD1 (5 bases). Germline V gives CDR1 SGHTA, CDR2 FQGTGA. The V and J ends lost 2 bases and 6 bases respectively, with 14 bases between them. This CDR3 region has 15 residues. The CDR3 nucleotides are TGTGCCAGCAGCTTATCTCTCACCAGGGTCAATGAGCAGTTCTTC. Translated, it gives CASSLSLTRVNEQFF.

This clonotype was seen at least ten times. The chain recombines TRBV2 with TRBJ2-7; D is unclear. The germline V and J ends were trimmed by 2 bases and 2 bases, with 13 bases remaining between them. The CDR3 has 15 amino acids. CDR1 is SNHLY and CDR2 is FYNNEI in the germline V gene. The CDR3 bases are TGTGCCAGCAGTGAAATACGTCGGCTCACCTACGAGCAGTACTTC. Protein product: CASSEIRRLTYEQYF. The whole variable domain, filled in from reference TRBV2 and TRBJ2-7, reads EPEVTQTPSHQVTQMGQEVILRCVPISNHLYFYWYRQILGQKVEFLVSFYNNEISEKSEIFDDQFSVERPDGSNFTLKIRSTKLEDSAMYFCASSEIRRLTYEQYFGPGTRLTVT.

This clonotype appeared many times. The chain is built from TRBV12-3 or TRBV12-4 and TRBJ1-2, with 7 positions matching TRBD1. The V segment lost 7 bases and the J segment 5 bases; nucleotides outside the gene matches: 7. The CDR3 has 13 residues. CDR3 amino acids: CASKDRVLYGYTF. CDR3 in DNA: TGTGCCAGCAAAGACAGGGTATTATATGGCTACACCTTC.

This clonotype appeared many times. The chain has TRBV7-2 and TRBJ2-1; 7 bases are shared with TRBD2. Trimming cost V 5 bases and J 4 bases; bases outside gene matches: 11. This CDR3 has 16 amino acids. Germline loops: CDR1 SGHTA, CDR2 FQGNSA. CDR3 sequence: CASSPSVGGGYNEQFF. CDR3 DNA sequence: TGTGCCAGCAGCCCAAGCGTGGGCGGGGGTTACAATGAGCAGTTCTTC.

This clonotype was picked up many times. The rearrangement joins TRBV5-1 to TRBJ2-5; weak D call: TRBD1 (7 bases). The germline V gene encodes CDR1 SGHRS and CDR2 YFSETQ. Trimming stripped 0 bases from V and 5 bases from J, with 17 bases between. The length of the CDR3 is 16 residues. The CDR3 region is CASSLASGGGRETQYF. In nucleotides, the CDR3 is TGCGCCAGCAGCTTGGCCAGCGGAGGGGGCAGGGAGACCCAGTACTTC.

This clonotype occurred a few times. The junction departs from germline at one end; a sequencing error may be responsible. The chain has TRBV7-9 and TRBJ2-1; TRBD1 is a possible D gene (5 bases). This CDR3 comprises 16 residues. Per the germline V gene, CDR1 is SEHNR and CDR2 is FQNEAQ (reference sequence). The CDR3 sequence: CASSLWSGLSYNERFF. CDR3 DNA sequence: TGTGCCAGCAGCTTATGGTCAGGGCTCTCCTACAATGAGCGGTTCTTC.

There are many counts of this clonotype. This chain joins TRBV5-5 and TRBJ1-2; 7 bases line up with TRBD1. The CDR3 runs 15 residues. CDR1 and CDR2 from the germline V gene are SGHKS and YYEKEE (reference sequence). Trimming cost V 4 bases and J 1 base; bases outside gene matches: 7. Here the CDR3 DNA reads TGTGCCAGCAGCCCCGGGACAGTGATTAACTATGGCTACACCTTC. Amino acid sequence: CASSPGTVINYGYTF. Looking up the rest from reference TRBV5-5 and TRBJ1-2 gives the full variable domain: DAGVTQSPTHLIKTRGQQVTLRCSPISGHKSVSWYQQVLGQGPQFIFQYYEKEERGRGNFPDRFSARQFPNYSSELNVNALLLGDSALYLCASSPGTVINYGYTFGSGTRLTVV.

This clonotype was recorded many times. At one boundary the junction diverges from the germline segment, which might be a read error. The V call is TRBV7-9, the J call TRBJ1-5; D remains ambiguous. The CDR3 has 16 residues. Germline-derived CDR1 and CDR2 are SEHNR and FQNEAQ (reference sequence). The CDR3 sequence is CASSLAGGLHNQPQHF. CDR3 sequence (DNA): TGTGCCAGCAGCCTAGCGGGTGGGCTACACAATCAGCCCCAGCATTTT.

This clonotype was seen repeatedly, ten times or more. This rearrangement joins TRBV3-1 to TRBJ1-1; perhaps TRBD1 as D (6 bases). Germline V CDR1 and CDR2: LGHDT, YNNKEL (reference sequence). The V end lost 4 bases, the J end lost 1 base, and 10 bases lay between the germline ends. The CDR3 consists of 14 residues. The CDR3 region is CASSLQGTNTEAFF. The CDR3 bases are TGTGCCAGCAGCCTCCAGGGGACGAACACTGAAGCTTTCTTT.

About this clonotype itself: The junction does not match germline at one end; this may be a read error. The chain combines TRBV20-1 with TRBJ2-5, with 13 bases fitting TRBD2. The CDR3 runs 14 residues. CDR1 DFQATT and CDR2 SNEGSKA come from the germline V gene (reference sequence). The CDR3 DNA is TGCAGTGTTAGACCGACTAGCGGGGGGGAGACCCAGTACTTC. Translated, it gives CSVRPTSGGETQYF.

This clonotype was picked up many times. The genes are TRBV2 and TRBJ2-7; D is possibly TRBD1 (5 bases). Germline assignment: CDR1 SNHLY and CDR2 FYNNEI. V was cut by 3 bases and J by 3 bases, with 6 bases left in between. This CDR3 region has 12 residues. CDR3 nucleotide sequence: TGTGCCAGCAGTGACCAGGGCTACGAGCAGTACTTC. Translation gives CASSDQGYEQYF. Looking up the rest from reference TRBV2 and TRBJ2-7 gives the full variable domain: EPEVTQTPSHQVTQMGQEVILRCVPISNHLYFYWYRQILGQKVEFLVSFYNNEISEKSEIFDDQFSVERPDGSNFTLKIRSTKLEDSAMYFCASSDQGYEQYFGPGTRLTVT.

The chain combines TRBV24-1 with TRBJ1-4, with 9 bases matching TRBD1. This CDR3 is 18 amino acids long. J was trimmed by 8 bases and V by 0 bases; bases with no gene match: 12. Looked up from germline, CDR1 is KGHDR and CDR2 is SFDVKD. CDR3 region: CATSDLFPPGTGPEKLFF. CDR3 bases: TGTGCCACCAGTGATTTGTTTCCCCCCGGGACAGGGCCCGAAAAACTGTTTTTT.

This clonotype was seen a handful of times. The CDR3 here is CASSDGTGVRTDTQYF. The CDR3, as DNA: TGTGCCAGCAGTGACGGGACCGGGGTGAGGACAGATACGCAGTATTTT. This chain connects TRBV2 to TRBJ2-3; D is possibly TRBD1 or TRBD2 (5 bases each). In germline, CDR1 is SNHLY, CDR2 FYNNEI. The length of the CDR3 is 16 residues. V gave up 3 bases and J gave up 3 bases, with 16 bases separating them.

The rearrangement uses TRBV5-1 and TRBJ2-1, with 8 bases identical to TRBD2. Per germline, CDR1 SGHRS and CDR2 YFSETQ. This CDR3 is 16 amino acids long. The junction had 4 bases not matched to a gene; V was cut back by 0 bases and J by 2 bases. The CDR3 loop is CASSLEEAGAYNEQFF. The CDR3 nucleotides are TGCGCCAGCAGCTTGGAGGAAGCGGGGGCCTACAATGAGCAGTTCTTC.

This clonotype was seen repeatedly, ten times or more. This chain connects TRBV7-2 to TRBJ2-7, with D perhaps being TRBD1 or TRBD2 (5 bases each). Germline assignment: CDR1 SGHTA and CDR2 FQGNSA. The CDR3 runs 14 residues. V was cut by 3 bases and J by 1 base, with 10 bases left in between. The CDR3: CASSFRDGSYEQYF. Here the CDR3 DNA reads TGTGCCAGCAGCTTCCGGGACGGATCCTACGAGCAGTACTTC.